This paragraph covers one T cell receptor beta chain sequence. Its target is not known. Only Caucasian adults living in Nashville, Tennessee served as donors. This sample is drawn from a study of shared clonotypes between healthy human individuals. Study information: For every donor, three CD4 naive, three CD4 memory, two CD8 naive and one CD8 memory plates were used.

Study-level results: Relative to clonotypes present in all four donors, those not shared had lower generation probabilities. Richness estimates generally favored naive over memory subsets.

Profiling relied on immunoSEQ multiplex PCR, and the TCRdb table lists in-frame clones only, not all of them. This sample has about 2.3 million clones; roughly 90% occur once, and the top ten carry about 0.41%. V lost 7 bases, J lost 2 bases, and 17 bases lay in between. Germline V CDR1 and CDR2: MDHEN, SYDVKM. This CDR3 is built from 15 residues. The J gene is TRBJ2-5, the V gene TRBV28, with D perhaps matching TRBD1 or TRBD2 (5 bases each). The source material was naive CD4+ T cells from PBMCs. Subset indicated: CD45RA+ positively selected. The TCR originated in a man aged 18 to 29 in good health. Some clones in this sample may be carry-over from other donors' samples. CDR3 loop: CASTGTGGRQETQYF. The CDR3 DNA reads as TGTGCCAGCACCGGAACAGGAGGTCGACAAGAGACCCAGTACTTC.